The 27 T cell receptor beta chains below come from one sample, sequenced in a study of T cell responses to AZD1222 COVID-19 vaccine. Sequencing was performed with immunoSEQ multiplex PCR; in TCRdb, only in-frame clones are kept and a portion is missing. The repertoire consists of around 160,000 clones, with around nine tenths occurring once and the leading ten covering roughly 5.6%. The input for sequencing was peripheral blood, taken on day 0 of AZD1222 vaccination. The receptors were gathered from an adult in good health.

This clone has more than one count but fewer than ten. In DNA form, the CDR3 reads TGTGCCATCAGTGAACAGGGCTACGAGCAGTACTTC. Protein sequence: CAISEQGYEQYF. The chain joins TRBV10-3 to TRBJ2-7, with D tentatively TRBD1 (6 bases). The CDR3 contains 12 residues. Germline CDR1 is ENHRY and CDR2 is SYGVKD. The V and J ends lost 3 bases and 3 bases respectively, with 6 bases between them.

The CDR3, as DNA: TGTGCCAGCCCCCTCTACGAGCAGTACTTC. Amino acid sequence: CASPLYEQYF. The chain recombines TRBV19 with TRBJ2-7; D unresolved. The CDR3 covers 10 residues. Germline values: CDR1 LNHDA, CDR2 SQIVND (reference sequence). V lost 9 bases to trimming and J lost 3 bases, with 6 bases between them.

In nucleotides, the CDR3 is TGTGCCAGCTCACCGGGACAGGGGCGACTAGCGGGAGTCAATGAGCAGTTCTTC. Translating gives CASSPGQGRLAGVNEQFF. The chain links TRBV18 to TRBJ2-1; 12 nucleotides line up with TRBD2. Germline lookup yields CDR1 KGHSH and CDR2 LQKENI. The ends lost 3 bases at V and 6 bases at J; junction bases unmatched: 12. This CDR3 has 18 residues.

The rearrangement uses TRBV5-1 and TRBJ2-5, with D tentatively TRBD1 or TRBD2 (5 bases each). Trimming pared 0 bases from V and 4 bases from J, leaving 13 bases between. CDR1 is SGHRS, CDR2 YFSETQ, per germline. The CDR3 extends over 15 amino acids. For the CDR3, the DNA is TGCGCCAGCAGCTTGGGAGGGTCTGGGGGAGAGACCCAGTACTTC. Translating it yields CASSLGGSGGETQYF.

The rearrangement joins TRBV28 to TRBJ2-7; D is ambiguous. This CDR3 comprises 12 residues. Germline CDR1 is MDHEN and CDR2 is SYDVKM. Trimming took 2 bases from V and 4 from J, leaving 6 bases between them. The CDR3: CASSLRGYEQYF. The CDR3, as DNA: TGTGCCAGCAGTTTACGCGGTTACGAGCAGTACTTC.

This clone was detected a few times. This chain uses TRBV10-3 with TRBJ2-3; the D is unclear. CDR3 size: 11 residues. The V end lost 6 bases, the J end lost 2 bases, and 3 bases lay between the germline ends. CDR1 ENHRY and CDR2 SYGVKD come from the germline V gene. In DNA, the CDR3 is TGTGCCATCAGGTCCACAGATACGCAGTATTTT. Encoded protein: CAIRSTDTQYF.

The rearrangement joins TRBV29-1 to TRBJ1-1, with 9 positions matching TRBD1. Germline lookup yields CDR1 SQVTM and CDR2 ANQGSEA. The CDR3 has 14 residues. V gave up 0 bases and J gave up 1 base; unmatched junction bases: 0. The CDR3 protein is CSVEEDRGNTEAFF. For the CDR3, the DNA is TGCAGCGTTGAAGAGGACAGGGGGAACACTGAAGCTTTCTTT. The entire variable domain, with the rest obtained from reference TRBV29-1 and TRBJ1-1, is as follows: SAVISQKPSRDICQRGTSLTIQCQVDSQVTMMFWYRQQPGQSLTLIATANQGSEATYESGFVIDKFPISRPNLTFSTLTVSNMSPEDSSIYLCSVEEDRGNTEAFFGQGTRLTVV.

The V and J genes are TRBV5-4 and TRBJ1-2; D gene unclear. Germline assignment: CDR1 SGHNT and CDR2 YYREEE (reference sequence). With 0 bases removed from V and 1 base from J, the gap between germline ends came to 7 bases. The CDR3 length is 14 residues. The CDR3 sequence is CASSLGSDNYGYTF. CDR3 DNA: TGTGCCAGCAGCTTGGGGTCCGATAACTATGGCTACACCTTC.

The chain links TRBV14 to TRBJ2-7; D might be TRBD2 (5 bases). The germline V and J ends were trimmed by 1 base and 3 bases, with 25 bases remaining between them. Germline CDR1 reads SGHDN; CDR2 reads FVKESK. This CDR3 is built from 19 residues. This CDR3 reads CASSQAGTTRRRVIYEQYF. As DNA, the CDR3 is TGTGCCAGCAGCCAAGCAGGAACGACCCGGAGGCGGGTAATCTACGAGCAGTACTTC.

The chain is built from TRBV29-1 and TRBJ1-2; no clear D. The CDR3 consists of 13 residues. CDR1 SQVTM and CDR2 ANQGSEA come from the germline V gene. Trimming stripped 5 bases from V and 6 bases from J, with 16 bases between. This chain's CDR3 is CSVPSGRNNGYTF. DNA of the CDR3: TGCAGCGTTCCGTCCGGGCGGAATAATGGCTACACCTTC.

The CDR3 region has the DNA TGTGCCAGCAGTTTATTAGGCGCCCAGGCAGATACGCAGTATTTT. Translating it yields CASSLLGAQADTQYF. V usage is TRBV28 and J usage is TRBJ2-3, with D uncertain. In germline, CDR1 is MDHEN, CDR2 SYDVKM. This CDR3 region has 15 residues. V shed 1 base and J shed 4 bases, with 12 bases lying between them.

The rearrangement uses TRBV13 and TRBJ1-5, with a weak D call TRBD1 (5 bases). V dropped 5 bases and J dropped 7 bases, with 9 bases sitting between them. In germline, CDR1 is PRHDT, CDR2 FYEKMQ (reference sequence). The CDR3 consists of 12 residues. The CDR3 bases are TGTGCCAGCAGCCCTGGGGGGCAGCCCCAGCATTTT. This encodes CASSPGGQPQHF.

The V and J genes are TRBV2 and TRBJ2-1; 9 bases map to TRBD2. The CDR3 is 15 residues long. Germline-derived CDR1 and CDR2 are SNHLY and FYNNEI. Trimming at V came to 6 bases and at J to 2 bases, leaving 5 bases not matched to a gene. The chain's CDR3 is CASRATSGTYNEQFF. The DNA of the CDR3 is TGTGCCAGCAGGGCGACTAGCGGCACCTACAATGAGCAGTTCTTC. Supplemented by reference TRBV2 and TRBJ2-1, the full variable domain reads EPEVTQTPSHQVTQMGQEVILRCVPISNHLYFYWYRQILGQKVEFLVSFYNNEISEKSEIFDDQFSVERPDGSNFTLKIRSTKLEDSAMYFCASRATSGTYNEQFFGPGTRLTVL.

V usage is TRBV28 and J usage is TRBJ2-1, with 11 positions matching TRBD2. The CDR3 spans 14 residues. Germline V gives CDR1 MDHEN, CDR2 SYDVKM. The junction had 5 bases not matched to a gene; V was cut back by 6 bases and J by 7 bases. CDR3 protein: CASRLAGGLNEQFF. The CDR3, as DNA: TGTGCCAGCAGATTAGCGGGAGGGCTTAATGAGCAGTTCTTC. Supplemented by reference TRBV28 and TRBJ2-1, the full variable domain reads DVKVTQSSRYLVKRTGEKVFLECVQDMDHENMFWYRQDPGLGLRLIYFSYDVKMKEKGDIPEGYSVSREKKERFSLILESASTNQTSMYLCASRLAGGLNEQFFGPGTRLTVL.

V and J are TRBV19 and TRBJ1-3; D gene ambiguous. The CDR3 has 15 residues. V lost 2 bases and J 4 bases, leaving 12 bases between the germline ends. CDR1 is LNHDA, CDR2 SQIVND, per germline (reference sequence). The CDR3 sequence: CASSIKGASGNTIYF. The CDR3 DNA follows: TGTGCCAGTAGTATAAAGGGAGCCTCCGGAAACACCATATATTTT.

This chain joins TRBV6-2 or TRBV6-3 and TRBJ1-2; D is possibly TRBD1 (5 bases). V was pared by 5 bases and J by 0 bases, with 22 bases between. The CDR3 spans 18 residues. Germline CDR1 reads MNHEY; CDR2 reads SVGEGT. The CDR3 spells CASSPRPGSGLTNYGYTF. The CDR3 bases are TGTGCCAGCAGTCCACGACCAGGGAGCGGGCTTACTAACTATGGCTACACCTTC.

The V gene is TRBV6-1, the J gene TRBJ2-7; D might be TRBD1 or TRBD2, each matching 5 bases. Deletions cut 3 bases from V and 2 bases from J, with 11 bases between. The length of the CDR3 is 14 residues. Per the germline V gene, CDR1 is MNHNS and CDR2 is SASEGT. CDR3 coding DNA: TGTGCCAGCAGTGATTGGGACGGGCCCTACGAGCAGTACTTC. It yields the protein CASSDWDGPYEQYF.

The rearrangement uses TRBV19 and TRBJ1-5; no firm D call. V lost 3 bases, J lost 10 bases, and 16 bases lay in between. The CDR3 has 14 amino acids. Germline V gene data show CDR1 as LNHDA and CDR2 as SQIVND (reference sequence). The DNA of the CDR3 is TGTGCCAGTAGTATTTTGGGGAATTCGGGTCCCCAGCATTTT. Translated, it gives CASSILGNSGPQHF. Filled out from reference TRBV19 and TRBJ1-5, the complete variable domain reads DGGITQSPKYLFRKEGQNVTLSCEQNLNHDAMYWYRQDPGQGLRLIYYSQIVNDFQKGDIAEGYSVSREKKESFPLTVTSAQKNPTAFYLCASSILGNSGPQHFGDGTRLSIL.

This chain joins TRBV24-1 and TRBJ2-7; tentatively, D is TRBD1 (6 bases). Trimming left V 5 bases short and J 1 base short, with 14 bases between. The CDR3 has 15 residues. CDR1 and CDR2 from the germline V gene are KGHDR and SFDVKD. CDR3 loop: CATSVPLDRSYEQYF. The CDR3 nucleotides read TGTGCCACCAGTGTCCCCCTGGACAGATCCTACGAGCAGTACTTC.

The gene calls are TRBV4-1 and TRBJ2-5, with D perhaps TRBD2 (5 bases). This CDR3 has 13 residues. Trimming took 5 bases from V and 4 from J, leaving 11 bases between them. Per germline, CDR1 MGHRA and CDR2 YSYEKL. Here the CDR3 reads CASSYRAGETQYF. CDR3 bases: TGCGCCAGCAGCTATAGGGCGGGAGAGACCCAGTACTTC.

The chain has TRBV24-1 and TRBJ2-1, with unresolved D. The CDR3 covers 13 residues. V was shortened by 4 bases and J by 5 bases, with 8 bases between the two germline ends. From germline, CDR1 is KGHDR and CDR2 SFDVKD. The CDR3 region is CATSDEPDNEQFF. CDR3 sequence (DNA): TGTGCCACCAGTGACGAACCGGACAATGAGCAGTTCTTC.

This rearrangement joins TRBV9 to TRBJ2-5; D is undetermined. V was shortened by 0 bases and J by 2 bases, with 5 bases between the two germline ends. Per germline, CDR1 SGDLS and CDR2 YYNGEE. The CDR3 consists of 13 residues. DNA of the CDR3: TGTGCCAGCAGCGTAGGGCGACAAGAGACCCAGTACTTC. It codes for CASSVGRQETQYF.

The chain combines TRBV5-6 with TRBJ2-7; TRBD2 matches 7 bases. The germline CDR1 and CDR2 sequences are SGHDT and YYEEEE. V shed 6 bases, J shed 7 bases, and the junction held 10 bases outside the gene matches. The CDR3 is 13 amino acids. The CDR3 DNA reads as TGTGCCAGCACCCTGACTAGCTTGGGAGAGCAGTACTTC. It translates to CASTLTSLGEQYF.

In DNA, the CDR3 is TGCAGCGTTGAAGATCGTTACACCGGGGAGCTGTTTTTT. Its protein product is CSVEDRYTGELFF. V and J are TRBV29-1 and TRBJ2-2; D gene ambiguous. Trimming pared 0 bases from V and 3 bases from J, leaving 5 bases between. The V gene's germline CDR1 is SQVTM and CDR2 ANQGSEA. The CDR3 extends over 13 amino acids.

V usage is TRBV7-2 and J usage is TRBJ1-2; D is unresolved. The CDR3 runs to 14 residues. The V and J ends lost 11 bases and 8 bases respectively, with 24 bases between them. The germline V gene encodes CDR1 SGHTA and CDR2 FQGNSA. CDR3 sequence reads: CAGLRLRGESGYTF. In DNA form, the CDR3 reads TGTGCCGGATTAAGATTACGGGGTGAATCCGGCTACACCTTC.

The chain joins TRBV24-1 to TRBJ1-2; D is perhaps TRBD1 (6 bases). The CDR3 totals 13 residues. CDR1 is KGHDR and CDR2 is SFDVKD in the germline V gene. V lost 0 bases, J lost 8 bases, and 9 bases lay in between. The CDR3, as DNA: TGTGCCACCAGTGATTTGGGGGGCCGGGGCTACACCTTC. Translated: CATSDLGGRGYTF.

The chain employs TRBV5-4 and TRBJ2-2; D may be TRBD2 (6 bases). V was cut by 3 bases and J by 7 bases, with 13 bases left in between. Germline V gives CDR1 SGHNT, CDR2 YYREEE (reference sequence). The CDR3 is 14 residues long. The DNA for the CDR3 is TGTGCCAGCAGCTCCGGGACTGTGGGCGGGGAGCTGTTTTTT. This translates into CASSSGTVGGELFF.